This TCR beta chain was found in a study of coeliac disease. Study-wide findings and caveats: Lower clonality than controls marked TRB and TRG repertoires from active celiac intraepithelial and lamina propria samples.

This clone is categorized as hyperexpanded (1% or more). No antigen is known for it. Sequencing used immunoSEQ multiplex PCR; TCRdb keeps in-frame clones, though not all of them. The sample records a few thousand clones, 45% to 55% being singletons. This CDR3 region has 12 residues. Germline trimming cut 5 bases from V and 11 bases from J; bases unmatched to any gene: 2. Per the germline V gene, CDR1 is MNHEY and CDR2 is SVGAGI. This TCR was recovered from a man aged 55 to 69 with celiac disease on a gluten-free diet. Material for sequencing was intraepithelial lymphocytes from the gut. V gene TRBV6-5 combines with J gene TRBJ1-5, with 11 bases matching TRBD1. The CDR3 here is CASSGQGAAQHF. CDR3 in DNA: TGTGCCAGCAGTGGACAGGGGGCGGCCCAGCATTTT.